This TCR beta chain comes out of a study of T cells in Graves' hyperthyroidism and ophthalmopathy. Whole-study context: Blood was drawn when the patient was first diagnosed and still untreated. Study-wide points: The blood repertoire included most of the expanded thyroid clonotypes above 0.001.

The source of the PBMCs was 10 ml of fresh peripheral blood. RNA transcripts were the template for amplifying TCR beta CDR3 regions. A first-round RT-PCR of the TCR CDR3 used the HTBI primer set. Via MiXCR, TCRdb re-called the multiplex PCR reads, giving one row per CDR3 protein. Of 350,000 to 400,000 distinct CDR3 sequences in the sample, about 19% were seen once. The length of the CDR3 is 14 residues. Trimming took off 1 base at V and 1 base at J, with 8 bases between the two ends. Germline CDR1 reads LNHNV; CDR2 reads YYDKDF (reference sequence). This clonotype was observed at least ten times. The target antigen is unknown.

The sequencing sample was made of blood. This clonotype was sampled from a young woman with Graves' hyperthyroidism. This rearrangement joins TRBV15 to TRBJ2-7; no definite D call. CDR3 bases: TGTGCCACCAGCAGAGGAGACATGTCCTACGAGCAGTACTTC. Protein: CATSRGDMSYEQYF.